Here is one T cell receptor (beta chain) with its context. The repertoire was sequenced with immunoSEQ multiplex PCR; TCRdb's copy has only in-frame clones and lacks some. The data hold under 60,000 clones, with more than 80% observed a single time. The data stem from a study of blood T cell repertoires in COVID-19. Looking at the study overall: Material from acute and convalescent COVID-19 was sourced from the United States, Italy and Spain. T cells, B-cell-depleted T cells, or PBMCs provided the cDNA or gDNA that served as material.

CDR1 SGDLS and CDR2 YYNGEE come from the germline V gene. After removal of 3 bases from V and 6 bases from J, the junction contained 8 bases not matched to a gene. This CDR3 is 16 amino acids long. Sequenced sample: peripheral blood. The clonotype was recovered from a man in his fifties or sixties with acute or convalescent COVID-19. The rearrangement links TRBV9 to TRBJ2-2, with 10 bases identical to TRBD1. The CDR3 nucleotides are TGTGCCAGCAGCGCCACGGGACAGGGGAAGGCCGGGGAGCTGTTTTTT. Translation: CASSATGQGKAGELFF.